A selection of T cell receptor beta chains follows, all from one sample in a study of cytomegalovirus exposure and HLA in healthy donors. The repertoire was sequenced with immunoSEQ multiplex PCR; TCRdb's copy has only in-frame clones and lacks some. The sample's table shows about 190,000 clones. The sample taken for sequencing was PBMCs. These receptors all stem from a woman aged 25 to 39 in good health and CMV-seropositive. CDR3s include the opening cysteine and the closing phenylalanine or tryptophan. D genes are given only for firm matches.

cdr3_aa: CASSTRNTGELFF
cdr3_nt: TGTGCCAGTTCGACTCGGAACACCGGGGAGCTGTTTTTT
cdr3_length: 13
d_call: -
j_call: TRBJ2-2
v_call: TRBV11-3

cdr3_aa: CASTTASPLHF
cdr3_nt: TGTGCCAGCACGACAGCTTCACCCCTCCACTTT
cdr3_length: 11
d_call: -
j_call: TRBJ1-6
v_call: TRBV2

cdr3_aa: CASSLVPGRYGYTF
cdr3_nt: TGTGCCAGCAGCTTAGTGCCAGGCCGCTATGGCTACACCTTC
cdr3_length: 14
d_call: -
j_call: TRBJ1-2
v_call: TRBV7-8

cdr3_aa: CASSHRTEATNEKLFF
cdr3_nt: TGTGCCAGCAGTCACCGGACAGAAGCAACTAATGAAAAACTGTTTTTT
cdr3_length: 16
d_call: -
j_call: TRBJ1-4
v_call: TRBV27

cdr3_aa: CASSFTGTGDSPLHF
cdr3_nt: TGTGCCAGCAGCTTCACCGGGACAGGCGATTCACCCCTCCACTTT
cdr3_length: 15
d_call: TRBD1
j_call: TRBJ1-6
v_call: TRBV7-6

cdr3_aa: CASSFQAGGETQYF
cdr3_nt: TGTGCCAGCAGCTTTCAGGCAGGGGGGGAGACCCAGTACTTC
cdr3_length: 14
d_call: -
j_call: TRBJ2-5
v_call: TRBV11-1

cdr3_aa: CASSLSQGWLETQYF
cdr3_nt: TGTGCCAGCAGCTTATCACAGGGCTGGCTGGAGACCCAGTACTTC
cdr3_length: 15
d_call: -
j_call: TRBJ2-5
v_call: TRBV7-2

cdr3_aa: CASSLMYAGGPPYEQYF
cdr3_nt: TGTGCCAGCAGCTTAATGTATGCGGGGGGGCCTCCCTACGAGCAGTACTTC
cdr3_length: 17
d_call: TRBD2
j_call: TRBJ2-7
v_call: TRBV7-2

cdr3_aa: CASSLSPGTGEKGYTF
cdr3_nt: TGTGCCAGCAGTTTATCGCCCGGGACAGGGGAAAAAGGCTACACCTTC
cdr3_length: 16
d_call: TRBD1
j_call: TRBJ1-2
v_call: TRBV27

cdr3_aa: CASSPTLTGGSQPQHF
cdr3_nt: TGTGCCAGCAGCCCTACCCTGACAGGGGGCAGTCAGCCCCAGCATTTT
cdr3_length: 16
d_call: TRBD1
j_call: TRBJ1-5
v_call: TRBV6-6

cdr3_aa: CATSRGGAGVAYEQYF
cdr3_nt: TGTGCCACCAGCAGAGGAGGAGCGGGAGTAGCCTACGAGCAGTACTTC
cdr3_length: 16
d_call: TRBD2
j_call: TRBJ2-7
v_call: TRBV15

cdr3_aa: CASSPTGSNTEAFF
cdr3_nt: TGCGCCAGCAGCCCCACAGGGTCGAACACTGAAGCTTTCTTT
cdr3_length: 14
d_call: -
j_call: TRBJ1-1
v_call: TRBV10-2

cdr3_aa: CASSLEQGIGYTF
cdr3_nt: TGTGCCAGCAGCTTGGAACAGGGGATAGGCTACACCTTC
cdr3_length: 13
d_call: TRBD1
j_call: TRBJ1-2
v_call: TRBV5-6

cdr3_aa: CASSDGTGDTEAFF
cdr3_nt: TGTGCCAGTAGCGACGGGACAGGGGACACTGAAGCTTTCTTT
cdr3_length: 14
d_call: TRBD1
j_call: TRBJ1-1
v_call: TRBV19

cdr3_aa: CASSQGTSSHEQYF
cdr3_nt: TGCGCCAGCAGCCAAGGGACTAGCTCCCACGAGCAGTACTTC
cdr3_length: 14
d_call: TRBD2
j_call: TRBJ2-7
v_call: TRBV4-1

cdr3_aa: CASNPAGGLSYNEQFF
cdr3_nt: TGCGCCAGCAACCCAGCGGGGGGGCTTTCCTACAATGAGCAGTTCTTC
cdr3_length: 16
d_call: TRBD2
j_call: TRBJ2-1
v_call: TRBV5-1

cdr3_aa: CASSFRGQGGTEAFF
cdr3_nt: TGCGCCAGCAGCTTTCGAGGACAGGGGGGCACTGAAGCTTTCTTT
cdr3_length: 15
d_call: TRBD1
j_call: TRBJ1-1
v_call: TRBV5-1

cdr3_aa: CASRRKPGHETYEQYF
cdr3_nt: TGTGCCAGCCGACGTAAGCCGGGACATGAGACCTACGAGCAGTACTTC
cdr3_length: 16
d_call: -
j_call: TRBJ2-7
v_call: TRBV7-2

cdr3_aa: CSVGQGSASNQPQHF
cdr3_nt: TGCAGCGTCGGACAGGGATCGGCCTCCAATCAGCCCCAGCATTTT
cdr3_length: 15
d_call: TRBD1
j_call: TRBJ1-5
v_call: TRBV29-1

cdr3_aa: CASKLGQGRDYGYTF
cdr3_nt: TGTGCCAGCAAACTTGGGCAGGGCCGGGACTATGGCTACACCTTC
cdr3_length: 15
d_call: -
j_call: TRBJ1-2
v_call: TRBV28

cdr3_aa: CAITWEEGDEQYF
cdr3_nt: TGTGCCATCACCTGGGAGGAAGGAGACGAGCAGTACTTC
cdr3_length: 13
d_call: -
j_call: TRBJ2-7
v_call: TRBV10-3

cdr3_aa: CASSYSGVHGYTF
cdr3_nt: TGTGCCAGCAGTTACTCAGGAGTCCACGGCTACACCTTC
cdr3_length: 13
d_call: -
j_call: TRBJ1-2
v_call: TRBV6-5

cdr3_aa: CASSKVGTSGGEVGEQFF
cdr3_nt: TGTGCCAGCAGCAAAGTCGGGACTAGCGGGGGGGAAGTCGGGGAGCAGTTCTTC
cdr3_length: 18
d_call: -
j_call: TRBJ2-1
v_call: TRBV21-1

cdr3_aa: CASSVTRGLGTGELFF
cdr3_nt: TGTGCCAGCAGTGTAACCAGGGGCCTAGGGACCGGGGAGCTGTTTTTT
cdr3_length: 16
d_call: -
j_call: TRBJ2-2
v_call: TRBV6-1

cdr3_aa: CASSEIGQGHGYTF
cdr3_nt: TGTGCCAGCAGTGAAATCGGACAGGGCCATGGCTACACCTTC
cdr3_length: 14
d_call: TRBD1
j_call: TRBJ1-2
v_call: TRBV6-1

cdr3_aa: CATSRDRTSGDQFF
cdr3_nt: TGTGCCACCAGCAGAGATCGGACTAGCGGGGATCAGTTCTTC
cdr3_length: 14
d_call: TRBD2
j_call: TRBJ2-1
v_call: TRBV15

cdr3_aa: CATLSLAVSTDTQYF
cdr3_nt: TGTGCCACCCTCAGTCTAGCTGTTAGCACAGATACGCAGTATTTT
cdr3_length: 15
d_call: -
j_call: TRBJ2-3
v_call: TRBV10-3

cdr3_aa: CASSTLGSQETQYF
cdr3_nt: TGTGCCAGCAGCACTCTAGGTTCTCAAGAGACCCAGTACTTC
cdr3_length: 14
d_call: -
j_call: TRBJ2-5
v_call: TRBV14